The T cell receptor (beta chain) described here comes from a study of shared clonotypes between healthy human individuals. This table comes from immunoSEQ multiplex PCR, and its TCRdb copy is limited to in-frame clones, with some not included. The repertoire holds 740,000 or so clones, with 73% as singletons. This CDR3 has 17 amino acids. V was trimmed by 4 bases and J by 2 bases, leaving 15 bases between them. Germline V gene lookup returns CDR1 SGHTA and CDR2 FQGTGA. HIV-negative, healthy adults without recent acute infections or vaccinations were the donors. A CD45RA-negative memory subset and a CD45RA+ naive subset were separated from the CD4+ cells.

The chain recombines TRBV7-3 with TRBJ2-6, with D perhaps TRBD1 (6 bases). The TCR sequence derives from a woman younger than 45 in good health. Sample: memory CD4+ T cells sorted from blood. Described subset: CD45RA-negative fraction. The CDR3 protein is CASSSKQGNPGANVLTF. The CDR3 nucleotides are TGTGCCAGCAGCTCCAAACAGGGTAACCCTGGGGCCAACGTCCTGACTTTC.